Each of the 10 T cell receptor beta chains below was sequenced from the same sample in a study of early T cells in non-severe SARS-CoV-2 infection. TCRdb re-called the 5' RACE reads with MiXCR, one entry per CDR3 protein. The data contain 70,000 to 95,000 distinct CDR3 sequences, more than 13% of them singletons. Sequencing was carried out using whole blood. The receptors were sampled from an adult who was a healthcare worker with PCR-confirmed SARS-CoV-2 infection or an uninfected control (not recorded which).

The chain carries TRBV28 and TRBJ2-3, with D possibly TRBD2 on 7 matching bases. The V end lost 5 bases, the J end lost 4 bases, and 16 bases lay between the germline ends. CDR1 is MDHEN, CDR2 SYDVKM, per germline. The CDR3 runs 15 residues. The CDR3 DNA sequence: TGTGCCAGCAGTCCTGGTGGGGGGGCGGCAGATACGCAGTATTTT. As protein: CASSPGGGAADTQYF.

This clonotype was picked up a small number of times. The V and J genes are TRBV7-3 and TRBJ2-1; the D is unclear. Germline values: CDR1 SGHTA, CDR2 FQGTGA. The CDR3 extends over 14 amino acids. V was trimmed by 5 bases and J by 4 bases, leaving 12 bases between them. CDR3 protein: CASSNSSRYNEQFF. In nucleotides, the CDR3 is TGTGCCAGCAGCAATAGTAGCCGGTACAATGAGCAGTTCTTC.

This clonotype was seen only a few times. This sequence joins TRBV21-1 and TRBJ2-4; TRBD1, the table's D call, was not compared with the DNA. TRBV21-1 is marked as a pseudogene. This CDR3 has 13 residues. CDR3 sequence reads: CARGRLAKNIQYF. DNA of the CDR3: TGTGCCAGGGGGCGTCTAGCCAAAAACATTCAGTACTTC.

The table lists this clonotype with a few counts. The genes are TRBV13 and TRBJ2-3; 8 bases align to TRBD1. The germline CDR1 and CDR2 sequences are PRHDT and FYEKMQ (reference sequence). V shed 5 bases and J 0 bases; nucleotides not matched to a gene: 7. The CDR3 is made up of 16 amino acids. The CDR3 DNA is TGTGCCAGCAGCCCACGGGACAGGTTTAGCACAGATACGCAGTATTTT. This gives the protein CASSPRDRFSTDTQYF. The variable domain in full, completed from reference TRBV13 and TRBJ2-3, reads AAGVIQSPRHLIKEKRETATLKCYPIPRHDTVYWYQQGPGQDPQFLISFYEKMQSDKGSIPDRFSAQQFSDYHSELNMSSLELGDSALYFCASSPRDRFSTDTQYFGPGTRLTVL.

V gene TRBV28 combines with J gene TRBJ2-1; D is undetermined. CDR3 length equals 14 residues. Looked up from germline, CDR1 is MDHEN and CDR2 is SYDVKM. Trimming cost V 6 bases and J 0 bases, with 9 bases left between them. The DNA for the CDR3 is TGTGCCAGCAGGAACTCGAGCTCCTACAATGAGCAGTTCTTC. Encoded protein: CASRNSSSYNEQFF.

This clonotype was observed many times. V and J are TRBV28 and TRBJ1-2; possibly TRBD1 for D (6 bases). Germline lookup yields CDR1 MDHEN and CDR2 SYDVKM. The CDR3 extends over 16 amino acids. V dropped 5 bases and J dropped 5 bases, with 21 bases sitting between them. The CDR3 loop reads CASSPGGRGGTYGYTF. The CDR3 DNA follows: TGTGCCAGCAGTCCCGGCGGGAGGGGGGGCACTTATGGCTACACCTTC.

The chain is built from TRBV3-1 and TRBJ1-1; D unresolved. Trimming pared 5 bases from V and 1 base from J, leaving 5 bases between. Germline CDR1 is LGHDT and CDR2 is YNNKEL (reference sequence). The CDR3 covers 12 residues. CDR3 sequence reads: CASSWPNTEAFF. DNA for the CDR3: TGTGCCAGCAGCTGGCCGAACACTGAAGCTTTCTTT. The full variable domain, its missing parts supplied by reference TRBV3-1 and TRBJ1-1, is DTAVSQTPKYLVTQMGNDKSIKCEQNLGHDTMYWYKQDSKKFLKIMFSYNNKELIINETVPNRFSPKSPDKAHLNLHINSLELGDSAVYFCASSWPNTEAFFGQGTRLTVV.

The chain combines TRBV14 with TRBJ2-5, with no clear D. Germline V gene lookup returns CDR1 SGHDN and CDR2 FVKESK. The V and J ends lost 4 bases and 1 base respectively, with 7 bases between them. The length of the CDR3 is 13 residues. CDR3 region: CASSPRFQETQYF. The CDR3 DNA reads TGTGCCAGCAGCCCCCGATTCCAAGAGACCCAGTACTTC.

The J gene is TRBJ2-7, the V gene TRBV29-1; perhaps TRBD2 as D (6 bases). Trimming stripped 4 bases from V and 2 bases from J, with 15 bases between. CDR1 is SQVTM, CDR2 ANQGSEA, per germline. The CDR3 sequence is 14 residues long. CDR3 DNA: TGCAGCGTTGCTAGGGAGGCAGGAACCTACGAGCAGTACTTC. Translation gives CSVAREAGTYEQYF.

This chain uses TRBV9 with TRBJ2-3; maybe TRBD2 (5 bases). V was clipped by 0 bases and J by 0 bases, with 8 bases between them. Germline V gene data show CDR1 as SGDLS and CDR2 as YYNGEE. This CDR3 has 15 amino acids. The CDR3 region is CASSVASFSTDTQYF. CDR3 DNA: TGTGCCAGCAGCGTAGCTAGCTTTAGCACAGATACGCAGTATTTT.